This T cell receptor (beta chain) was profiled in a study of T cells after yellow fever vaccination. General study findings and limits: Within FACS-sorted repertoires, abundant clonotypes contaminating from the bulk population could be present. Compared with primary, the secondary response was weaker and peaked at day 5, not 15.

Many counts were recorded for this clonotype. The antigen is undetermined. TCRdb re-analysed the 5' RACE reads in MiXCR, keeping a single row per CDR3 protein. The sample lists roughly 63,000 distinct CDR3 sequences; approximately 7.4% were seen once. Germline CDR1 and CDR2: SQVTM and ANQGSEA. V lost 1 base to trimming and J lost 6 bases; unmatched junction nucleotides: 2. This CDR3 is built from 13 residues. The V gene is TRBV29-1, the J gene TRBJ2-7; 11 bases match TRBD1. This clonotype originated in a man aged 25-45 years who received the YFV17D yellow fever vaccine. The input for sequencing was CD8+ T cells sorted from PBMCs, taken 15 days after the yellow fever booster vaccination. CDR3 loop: CSVEGTGGFEQYF. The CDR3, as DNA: TGCAGCGTTGAAGGGACAGGGGGCTTCGAGCAGTACTTC.